This T cell receptor (beta chain) was retrieved from a study of blood T cell repertoires in COVID-19. Turning to the study itself: The United States, Italy and Spain provided the acute and convalescent COVID-19 samples.

This CDR3 comprises 13 residues. Germline-derived CDR1 and CDR2 are LGHNA and YNFKEQ. Trimming stripped 4 bases from V and 7 bases from J, with 13 bases between. Enrollment of patients from Seattle took place during active infection, with longitudinal follow-up. In the source study's methods: Estimation of nucleated cell counts relied on the amplification of reference gene primers. Produced via immunoSEQ multiplex PCR; TCRdb's table is partial and in-frame only. V, J and clone size are those of that table, while D and trimming were read from the DNA. The sample includes 300,000 to 350,000 clones, roughly 86% of them seen just once.

This TCR derives from a man aged 30-40 years with COVID-19, enrolled during active disease. The rearrangement links TRBV4-2 to TRBJ1-2, with no clear D. The sample consisted of peripheral blood. The chain's CDR3 is CASSLGEIPGYTF. The CDR3 DNA is TGTGCCAGCAGCCTCGGGGAAATCCCTGGCTACACCTTC.